This paragraph reports one TCR beta chain. This CDR3 is 15 amino acids long. Germline V gene lookup returns CDR1 LGHNT and CDR2 FRNRAP. The ends were cut back, 6 bases at V and 2 bases at J, with 16 bases in the middle. The sample is drawn from a study of blood T cell repertoires in COVID-19. Libraries were prepared by immunoSEQ multiplex PCR; TCRdb keeps only in-frame clonotypes and omits some of them. Of 110,000 to 150,000 clones in the sample, roughly four fifths were seen once. This receptor was taken from a woman of 80 years or more in a cohort sampled during active or convalescent COVID-19. The sequencing sample was made of peripheral blood. The chain has TRBV12-5 and TRBJ2-5; tentatively, D is TRBD1 (6 bases). The CDR3 DNA reads as TGTGCTAGTGGCCCACCCACAGGGCCTCAAGAGACCCAGTACTTC. It encodes CASGPPTGPQETQYF.